This T cell receptor (beta chain) came from a study of control samples from healthy donors and cancer patients. Produced via immunoSEQ multiplex PCR; TCRdb's table is partial and in-frame only. This sample has fewer than 100,000 clones; roughly four fifths occur once, and the top ten carry around 9.5%. This clone appeared a few times. The germline V gene encodes CDR1 SQVTM and CDR2 ANQGSEA. V lost 6 bases and J 7 bases, leaving 13 bases between the germline ends. The CDR3 spans 13 residues. The TCR sequence derives from a woman aged 55-69 years in good health. J is TRBJ1-6 and V is TRBV29-1; D gene uncertain. The specimen sequenced was blood. CDR3 sequence: CSVAEMLNSPLHF. The CDR3 DNA is TGCAGCGTGGCCGAAATGTTGAATTCACCCCTCCACTTT.